A selection of T cell receptor beta chains follows, all from one sample in a study of blood T cell repertoires in COVID-19. Generated by immunoSEQ multiplex PCR, the TCRdb table keeps only in-frame clones and is missing some. The sample has under 500,000 clones; around 89% are singletons. Source material: peripheral blood. These receptors originate from a woman aged 30 to 39 with acute or convalescent COVID-19. Both conserved end residues are part of each CDR3. A D gene is named only where the DNA matches it firmly.

d_call j_call v_call cdr3_aa cdr3_nt
TRBD1 TRBJ1-1 TRBV6-5 CASHRGERAFF TGTGCCAGCCACAGGGGAGAGCGTGCTTTCTTT
. TRBJ2-1 TRBV7-3 CASSLSVGSVGNEQFF TGTGCCAGCAGCTTATCGGTCGGTAGCGTGGGCAATGAGCAGTTCTTC
TRBD1 TRBJ2-1 TRBV7-2 CASSLAATGAYNEQFF TGTGCCAGCAGCTTAGCGGCGACAGGGGCCTACAATGAGCAGTTCTTC
TRBD1 TRBJ1-1 TRBV6-1 CASSEMWTGNTEAFF TGTGCCAGCAGTGAAATGTGGACAGGGAACACTGAAGCTTTCTTT
. TRBJ2-2 TRBV18 CASSPPGVNTGELFF TGTGCCAGCTCACCACCGGGAGTGAACACCGGGGAGCTGTTTTTT
. TRBJ2-5 TRBV12-3/TRBV12-4 CASIRFRGETQYF TGTGCCAGCATCCGGTTCCGGGGGGAGACCCAGTACTTC
. TRBJ2-3 TRBV6-5 CASSPAEPSTDTQYF TGTGCCAGCAGCCCCGCGGAGCCGTCCACAGATACGCAGTATTTT
. TRBJ2-1 TRBV19 CASSPFGRGAYNEQFF TGTGCCAGTAGTCCCTTCGGGCGGGGAGCCTACAATGAGCAGTTCTTC
. TRBJ2-3 TRBV11-2 CASSLEGGAGDTQYF TGTGCCAGCAGCTTAGAAGGGGGGGCGGGTGATACGCAGTATTTT
. TRBJ1-2 TRBV11-2 CASSLQGPDYGYTF TGTGCCAGCAGCCTACAGGGACCCGACTATGGCTACACCTTC
TRBD1 TRBJ2-3 TRBV6-6 CATTPGQGTTDTQYF TGTGCCACGACACCCGGACAGGGCACCACAGATACGCAGTATTTT
. TRBJ2-1 TRBV24-1 CATSDFRGGPQFF TGTGCCACCAGTGATTTCCGAGGAGGGCCCCAGTTCTTC
TRBD1 TRBJ1-6 TRBV15 CATSKDRGFSPLHF TGTGCCACCAGCAAGGACAGGGGGTTCTCACCCCTCCACTTT